This TCR beta chain appears in the sequencing data of a study of cytomegalovirus exposure and HLA in healthy donors. This clone showed up just a few times. The antigen remains undetermined. Notes on the study in general: Many donors carried some public TCRs, although rarity characterized most TCR sequences. The authors enumerated some 160 TCR beta chains as linked to cytomegalovirus. When the data were analyzed later, several of the most significant clusters appeared to be linked to common viral pathogens. TRBV6-2, TRBV6-3 and other indistinguishable V segments were excluded.

V gave up 4 bases and J gave up 3 bases, with 18 bases separating them. There are 16 residues in the CDR3. In germline, CDR1 is SGHNT, CDR2 YYREEE (reference sequence). The PCR was carried out with 60 Vbeta primers and 13 Jbeta primers. Here immunoSEQ multiplex PCR was the method, and the copy in TCRdb shows in-frame clones only, minus some. The table records approximately 110,000 clones, about 16% of them present only once. V and J are TRBV5-4 and TRBJ2-3, with D possibly TRBD1 on 6 matching bases. The sequence derives from a woman younger than 30 in good health and CMV-seronegative. The sample taken for sequencing was PBMCs. CDR3 sequence reads: CASSGRTAYLTDTQYF. The CDR3 coding sequence is TGTGCCAGCAGCGGGCGGACAGCCTACTTGACAGATACGCAGTATTTT.